This T cell receptor (beta chain) was documented in a study of T cell responses to AZD1222 COVID-19 vaccine. In the case of this clone: Its antigen is undetermined.

Points from the study as a whole: Spike-specific TCR breadth and depth rose after two AZD1222 doses.

Germline V gene sequence: CDR1 LGHDT, CDR2 YNNKEL (reference sequence). CDR3 length: 16 residues. V was clipped by 0 bases and J by 4 bases, with 14 bases between them. Generated by immunoSEQ multiplex PCR, the TCRdb table keeps only in-frame clones and is missing some. Of roughly 120,000 clones listed, roughly 90% are singletons. The rearrangement joins TRBV3-1 (or the pseudogene TRBV3-2) to TRBJ2-3, with D possibly being TRBD1 or TRBD2 (5 bases each). This specimen was peripheral blood, taken on day 0 of AZD1222 vaccination. The receptor was isolated from an adult in good health. The CDR3 coding sequence is TGTGCCAGCAGCCAAGACACGGGGCCCTCCGCAGATACGCAGTATTTT. It encodes CASSQDTGPSADTQYF.